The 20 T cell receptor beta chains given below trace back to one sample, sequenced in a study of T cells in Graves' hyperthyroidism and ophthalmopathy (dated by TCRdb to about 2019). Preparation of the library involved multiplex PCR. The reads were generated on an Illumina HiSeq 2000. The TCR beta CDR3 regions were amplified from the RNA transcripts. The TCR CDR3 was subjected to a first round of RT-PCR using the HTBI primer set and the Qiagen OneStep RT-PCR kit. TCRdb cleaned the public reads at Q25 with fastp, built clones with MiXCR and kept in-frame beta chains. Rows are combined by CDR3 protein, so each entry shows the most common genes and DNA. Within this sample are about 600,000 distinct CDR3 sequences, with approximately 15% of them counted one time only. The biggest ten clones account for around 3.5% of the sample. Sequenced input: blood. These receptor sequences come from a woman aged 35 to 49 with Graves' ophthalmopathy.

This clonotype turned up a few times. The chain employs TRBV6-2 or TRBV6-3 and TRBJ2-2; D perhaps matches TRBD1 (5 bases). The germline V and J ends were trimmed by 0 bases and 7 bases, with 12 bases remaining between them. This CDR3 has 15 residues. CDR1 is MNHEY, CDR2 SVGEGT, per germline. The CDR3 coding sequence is TGTGCCAGCAGTTACTCCCAGGGAAGGGGCGGGGAGCTGTTTTTT. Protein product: CASSYSQGRGGELFF.

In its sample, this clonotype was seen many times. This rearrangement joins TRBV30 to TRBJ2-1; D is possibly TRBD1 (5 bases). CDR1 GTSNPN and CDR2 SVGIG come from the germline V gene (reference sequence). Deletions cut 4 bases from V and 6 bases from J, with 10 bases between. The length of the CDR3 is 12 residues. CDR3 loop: CAWNPQGNEQFF. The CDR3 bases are TGTGCCTGGAACCCCCAGGGCAATGAGCAGTTCTTC.

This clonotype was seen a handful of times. CDR3 residues: CAISGTGRAGYTF. CDR3 DNA: TGTGCCATCAGTGGGACAGGGAGAGCTGGCTACACCTTC. The V call is TRBV10-3, the J call TRBJ1-2; 8 positions match TRBD1. The CDR3 is 13 amino acids. Looked up from germline, CDR1 is ENHRY and CDR2 is SYGVKD. V shed 4 bases, J shed 7 bases, and the junction held 5 bases outside the gene matches.

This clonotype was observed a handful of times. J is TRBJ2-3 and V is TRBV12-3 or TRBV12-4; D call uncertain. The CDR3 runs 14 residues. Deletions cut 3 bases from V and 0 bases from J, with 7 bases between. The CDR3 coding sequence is TGTGCCAGCAGTTTCGAGAAAAGCACAGATACGCAGTATTTT. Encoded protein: CASSFEKSTDTQYF.

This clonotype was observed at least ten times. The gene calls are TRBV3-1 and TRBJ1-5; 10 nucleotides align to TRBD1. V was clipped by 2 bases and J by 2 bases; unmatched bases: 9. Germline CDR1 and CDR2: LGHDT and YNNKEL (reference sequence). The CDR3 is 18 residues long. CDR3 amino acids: CASSQNRRQGAGNQPQHF. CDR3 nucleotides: TGTGCCAGCAGCCAAAACCGTCGACAGGGGGCCGGCAATCAGCCCCAGCATTTT.

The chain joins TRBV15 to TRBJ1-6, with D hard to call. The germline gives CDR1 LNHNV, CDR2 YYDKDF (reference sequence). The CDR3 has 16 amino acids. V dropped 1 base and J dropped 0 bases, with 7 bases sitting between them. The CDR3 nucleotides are TGTGCCACCAGCAGAGGCGGTAGCTCCTATAATTCACCCCTCCACTTT. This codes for CATSRGGSSYNSPLHF.

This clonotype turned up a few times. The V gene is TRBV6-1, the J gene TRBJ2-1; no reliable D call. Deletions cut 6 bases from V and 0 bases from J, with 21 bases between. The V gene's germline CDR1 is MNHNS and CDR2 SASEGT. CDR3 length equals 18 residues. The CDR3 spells CASRDRAVTLSSYNEQFF. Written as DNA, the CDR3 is TGTGCCAGCAGAGACCGGGCCGTAACCCTCAGCTCCTACAATGAGCAGTTCTTC.

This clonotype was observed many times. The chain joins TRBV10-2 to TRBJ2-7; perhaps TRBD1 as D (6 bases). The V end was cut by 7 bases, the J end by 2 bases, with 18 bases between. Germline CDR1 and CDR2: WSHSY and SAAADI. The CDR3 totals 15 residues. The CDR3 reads CASTLRADSPYEQYF. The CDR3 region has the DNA TGCGCCAGCACCCTGAGGGCGGACAGCCCCTACGAGCAGTACTTC.

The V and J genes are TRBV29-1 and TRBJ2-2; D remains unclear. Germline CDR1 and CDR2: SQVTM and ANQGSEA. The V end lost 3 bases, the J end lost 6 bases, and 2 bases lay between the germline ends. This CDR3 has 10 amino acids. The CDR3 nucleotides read TGCAGCGTTGACTCCGGGGAGCTGTTTTTT. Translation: CSVDSGELFF.

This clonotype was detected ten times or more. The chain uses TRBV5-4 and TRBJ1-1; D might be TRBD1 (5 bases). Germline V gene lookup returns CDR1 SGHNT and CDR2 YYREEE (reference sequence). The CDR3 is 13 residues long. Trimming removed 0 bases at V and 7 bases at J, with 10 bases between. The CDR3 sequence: CASSLAGKGEAFF. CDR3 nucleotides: TGTGCCAGCAGCTTGGCAGGGAAGGGTGAAGCTTTCTTT. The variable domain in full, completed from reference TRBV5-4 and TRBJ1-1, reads ETGVTQSPTHLIKTRGQQVTLRCSSQSGHNTVSWYQQALGQGPQFIFQYYREEENGRGNFPPRFSGLQFPNYSSELNVNALELDDSALYLCASSLAGKGEAFFGQGTRLTVV.

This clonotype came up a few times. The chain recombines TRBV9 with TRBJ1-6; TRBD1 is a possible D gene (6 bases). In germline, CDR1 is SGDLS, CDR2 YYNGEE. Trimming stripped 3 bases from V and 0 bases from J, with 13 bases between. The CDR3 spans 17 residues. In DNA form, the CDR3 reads TGTGCCAGCAGCGGGTGGGACACAGCCTCCTATAATTCACCCCTCCACTTT. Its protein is CASSGWDTASYNSPLHF.

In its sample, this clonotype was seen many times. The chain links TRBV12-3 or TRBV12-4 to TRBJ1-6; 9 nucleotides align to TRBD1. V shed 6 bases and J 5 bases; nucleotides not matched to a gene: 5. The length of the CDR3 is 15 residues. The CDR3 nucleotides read TGTGCCAGCAGCTTGGACAGGGGCAATAATTCACCCCTCCACTTT. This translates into CASSLDRGNNSPLHF.

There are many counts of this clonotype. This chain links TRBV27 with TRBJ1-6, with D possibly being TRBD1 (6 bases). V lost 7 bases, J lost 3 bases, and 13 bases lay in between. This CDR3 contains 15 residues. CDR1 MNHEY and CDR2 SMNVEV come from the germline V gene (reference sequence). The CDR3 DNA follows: TGTGCCAGCACCCCACAAGGGGGCTATAATTCACCCCTCCACTTT. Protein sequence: CASTPQGGYNSPLHF.

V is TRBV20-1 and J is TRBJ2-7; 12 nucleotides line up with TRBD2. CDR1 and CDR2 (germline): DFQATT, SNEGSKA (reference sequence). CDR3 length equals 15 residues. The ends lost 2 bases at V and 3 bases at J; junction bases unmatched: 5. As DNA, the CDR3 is TGCAGTGCTAGACCTCTAGCGGGAGGGGACTACGAGCAGTACTTC. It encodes CSARPLAGGDYEQYF.

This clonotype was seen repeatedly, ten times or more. CDR3 residues: CASSPGQGQAPLHF. The CDR3 bases are TGTGCCAGCAGCCCCGGACAGGGTCAGGCACCCCTCCACTTT. The rearrangement links TRBV11-2 to TRBJ1-6; 8 nucleotides line up with TRBD1. The trim removed 5 bases at V and 11 bases at J, leaving 8 bases unmatched. This CDR3 spans 14 amino acids. Germline values: CDR1 SGHAT, CDR2 FQNNGV.

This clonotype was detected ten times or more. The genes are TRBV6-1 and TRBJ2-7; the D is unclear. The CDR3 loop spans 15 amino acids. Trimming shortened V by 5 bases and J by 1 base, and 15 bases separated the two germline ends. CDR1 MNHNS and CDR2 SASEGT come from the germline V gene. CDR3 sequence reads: CASSSSYSYSYEQYF. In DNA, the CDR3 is TGTGCCAGCAGTTCCTCCTACAGCTATTCCTACGAGCAGTACTTC.

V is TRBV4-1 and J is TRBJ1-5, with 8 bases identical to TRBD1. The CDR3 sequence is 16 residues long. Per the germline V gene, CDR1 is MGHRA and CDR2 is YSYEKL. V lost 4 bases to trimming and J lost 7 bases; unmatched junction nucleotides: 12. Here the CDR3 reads CASSPKVRTGNQPQHF. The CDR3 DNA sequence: TGCGCCAGCAGCCCCAAAGTGCGGACAGGGAACCAGCCCCAGCATTTT.

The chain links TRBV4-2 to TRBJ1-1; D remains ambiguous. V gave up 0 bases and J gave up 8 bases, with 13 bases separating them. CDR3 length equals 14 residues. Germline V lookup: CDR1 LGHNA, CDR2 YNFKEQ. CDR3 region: CASSQDRVFLEAFF. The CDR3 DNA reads TGTGCCAGCAGCCAAGATCGGGTCTTCTTGGAAGCTTTCTTT.

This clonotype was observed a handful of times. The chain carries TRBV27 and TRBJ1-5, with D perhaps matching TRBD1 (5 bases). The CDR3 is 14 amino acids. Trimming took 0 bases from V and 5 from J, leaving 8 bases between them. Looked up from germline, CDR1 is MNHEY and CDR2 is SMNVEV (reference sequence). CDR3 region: CASSLSQGYQPQHF. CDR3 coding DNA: TGTGCCAGCAGTTTATCCCAGGGATATCAGCCCCAGCATTTT.

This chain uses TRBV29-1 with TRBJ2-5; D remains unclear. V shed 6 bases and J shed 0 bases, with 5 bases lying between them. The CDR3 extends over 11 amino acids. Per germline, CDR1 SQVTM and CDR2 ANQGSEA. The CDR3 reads CSVRHQETQYF. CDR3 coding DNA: TGCAGCGTCCGGCACCAAGAGACCCAGTACTTC.